This T cell receptor (beta chain) is drawn from a study of identical twins. This clonotype came up many times. Using its own MiXCR run on the 5' RACE reads, TCRdb lists one record per CDR3 protein. The table includes about 250,000 distinct CDR3 sequences, around 15% detected once. Trimming left V 5 bases short and J 2 bases short, with 19 bases between. CDR1 GTSNPN and CDR2 SVGIG come from the germline V gene (reference sequence). The CDR3 is 15 residues long. Sequences were obtained from memory (CD45RO+) T cells sorted from blood. This receptor was obtained from a woman aged 18-35 years in good health. The chain uses TRBV30 and TRBJ2-7; either TRBD1 or TRBD2 may fit D (6 bases each). DNA of the CDR3: TGTGCCTGGGACCGGGGGCGGAGAGAAACCTACGAGCAGTACTTC. Encoded protein: CAWDRGRRETYEQYF.